Listed below are T cell receptor beta chains from one sample, sequenced in a study of T cell responses to AZD1222 COVID-19 vaccine. Assay: immunoSEQ multiplex PCR; the TCRdb copy retains only in-frame clones and omits some. The sample has about 180,000 clones, around 90% seen once; the top ten hold 0.49%. The sample consisted of peripheral blood, taken on day 0 of AZD1222 vaccination. The receptors were gathered from an adult in good health. CDR3s include the opening cysteine and the closing phenylalanine or tryptophan. A D gene is named only where the DNA matches it firmly.

J,D,V,CDR3,DNA
TRBJ1-1,-,TRBV4-3,CASSNNMNTEAFF,TGCGCCAGCAGTAACAATATGAACACTGAAGCTTTCTTT
TRBJ2-2,TRBD1,TRBV19,CASRVLGGHTGELFF,TGTGCCAGTAGGGTCCTAGGGGGCCACACCGGGGAGCTGTTTTTT
TRBJ1-1,-,TRBV28,CASSLRGWTEAFF,TGTGCCAGCAGTTTAAGGGGATGGACTGAAGCTTTCTTT
TRBJ1-1,-,TRBV7-6,CASSPPGKEVTEAFF,TGTGCCAGCAGCCCTCCAGGGAAGGAGGTCACTGAAGCTTTCTTT
TRBJ2-6,-,TRBV6-5,CASRKRGAGANVLTF,TGTGCCAGCAGGAAGAGGGGGGCTGGGGCCAACGTCCTGACTTTC
TRBJ2-7,-,TRBV27,CASSLGGLREQYF,TGTGCCAGCAGTTTAGGGGGCCTGAGGGAGCAGTACTTC
TRBJ1-4,TRBD1,TRBV5-1,CASTSDRGRNEKLFF,TGCGCCAGCACCTCCGACAGGGGGCGAAATGAAAAACTGTTTTTT
TRBJ2-2,TRBD1,TRBV6-5,CASSLGTAPWGELFF,TGTGCCAGCAGTTTGGGGACAGCTCCCTGGGGGGAGCTGTTTTTT
TRBJ1-2,-,TRBV29-1,CSGGRGDYGYTF,TGCAGCGGGGGCCGGGGTGACTATGGCTACACCTTC
TRBJ2-1,TRBD2,TRBV2,CASRPGTIPFNEQFF,TGTGCCAGCAGACCGGGGACTATCCCTTTCAATGAGCAGTTCTTC